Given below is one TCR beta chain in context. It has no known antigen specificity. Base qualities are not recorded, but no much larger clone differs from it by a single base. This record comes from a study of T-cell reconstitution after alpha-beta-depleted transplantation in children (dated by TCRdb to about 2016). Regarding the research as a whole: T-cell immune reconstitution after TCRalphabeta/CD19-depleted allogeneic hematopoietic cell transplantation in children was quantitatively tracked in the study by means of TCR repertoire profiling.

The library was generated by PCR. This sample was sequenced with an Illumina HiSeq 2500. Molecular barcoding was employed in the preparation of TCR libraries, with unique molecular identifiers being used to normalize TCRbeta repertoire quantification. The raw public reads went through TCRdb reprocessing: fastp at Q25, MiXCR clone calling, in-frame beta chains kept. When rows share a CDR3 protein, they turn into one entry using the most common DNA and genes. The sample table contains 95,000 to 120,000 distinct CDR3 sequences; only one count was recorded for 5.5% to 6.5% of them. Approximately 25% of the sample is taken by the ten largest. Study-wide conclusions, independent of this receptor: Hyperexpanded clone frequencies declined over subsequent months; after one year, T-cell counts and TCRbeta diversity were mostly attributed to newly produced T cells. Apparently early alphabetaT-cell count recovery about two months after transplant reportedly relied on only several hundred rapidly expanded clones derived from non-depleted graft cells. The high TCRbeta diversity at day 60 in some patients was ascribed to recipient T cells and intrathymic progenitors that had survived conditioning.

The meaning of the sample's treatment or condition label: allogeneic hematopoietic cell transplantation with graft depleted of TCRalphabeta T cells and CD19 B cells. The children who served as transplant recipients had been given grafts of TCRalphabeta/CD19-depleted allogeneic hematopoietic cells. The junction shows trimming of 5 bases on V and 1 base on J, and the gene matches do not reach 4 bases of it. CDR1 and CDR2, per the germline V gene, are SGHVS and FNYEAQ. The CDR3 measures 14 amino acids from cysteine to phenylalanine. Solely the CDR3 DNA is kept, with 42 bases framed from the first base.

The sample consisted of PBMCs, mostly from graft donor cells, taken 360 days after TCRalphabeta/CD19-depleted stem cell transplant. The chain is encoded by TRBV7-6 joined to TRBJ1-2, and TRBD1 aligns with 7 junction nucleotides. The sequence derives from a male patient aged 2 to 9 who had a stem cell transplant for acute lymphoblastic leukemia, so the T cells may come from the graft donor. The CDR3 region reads CASSQQGNNYGYTF. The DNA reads TGTGCCAGCAGCCAACAGGGGAATAACTATGGCTACACCTTC.